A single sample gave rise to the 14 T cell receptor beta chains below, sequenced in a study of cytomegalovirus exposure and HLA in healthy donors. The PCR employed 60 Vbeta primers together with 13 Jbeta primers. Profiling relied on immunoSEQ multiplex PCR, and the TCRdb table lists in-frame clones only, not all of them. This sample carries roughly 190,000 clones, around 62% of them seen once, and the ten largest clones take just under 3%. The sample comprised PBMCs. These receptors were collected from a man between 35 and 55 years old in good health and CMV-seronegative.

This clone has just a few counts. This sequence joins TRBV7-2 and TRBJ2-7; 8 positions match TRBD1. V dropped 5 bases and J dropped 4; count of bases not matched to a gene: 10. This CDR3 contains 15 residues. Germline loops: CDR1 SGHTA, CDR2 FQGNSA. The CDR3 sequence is CASSPDRAFDYEQYF. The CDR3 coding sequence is TGTGCCAGCAGCCCGGACAGGGCGTTCGATTACGAGCAGTACTTC.

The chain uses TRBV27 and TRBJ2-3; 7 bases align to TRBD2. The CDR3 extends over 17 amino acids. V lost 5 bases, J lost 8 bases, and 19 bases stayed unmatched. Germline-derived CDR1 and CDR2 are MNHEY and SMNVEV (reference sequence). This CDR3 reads CASSELPIAGLLGTQYF. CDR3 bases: TGTGCCAGCAGTGAACTCCCCATAGCGGGTCTTTTGGGTACGCAGTATTTT.

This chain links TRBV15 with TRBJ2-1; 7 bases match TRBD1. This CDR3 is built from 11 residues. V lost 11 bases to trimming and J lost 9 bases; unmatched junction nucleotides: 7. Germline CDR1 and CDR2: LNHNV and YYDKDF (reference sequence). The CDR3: CAFGTVSEQFF. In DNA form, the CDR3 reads TGTGCCTTCGGGACAGTCAGTGAGCAGTTCTTC.

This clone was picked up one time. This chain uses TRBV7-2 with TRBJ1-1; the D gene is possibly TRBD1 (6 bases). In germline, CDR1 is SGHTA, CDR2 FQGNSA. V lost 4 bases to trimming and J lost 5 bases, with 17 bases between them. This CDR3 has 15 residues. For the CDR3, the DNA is TGTGCCAGCAGCTCCAGACGGGGGGCGCATACTGAAGCTTTCTTT. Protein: CASSSRRGAHTEAFF.

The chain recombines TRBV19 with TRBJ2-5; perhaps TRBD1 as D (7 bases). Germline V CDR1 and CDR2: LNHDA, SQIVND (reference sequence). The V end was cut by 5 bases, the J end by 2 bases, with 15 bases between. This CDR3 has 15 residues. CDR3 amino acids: CASSSEGAGQETQYF. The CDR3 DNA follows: TGTGCCAGTAGTTCGGAGGGGGCAGGGCAAGAGACCCAGTACTTC.

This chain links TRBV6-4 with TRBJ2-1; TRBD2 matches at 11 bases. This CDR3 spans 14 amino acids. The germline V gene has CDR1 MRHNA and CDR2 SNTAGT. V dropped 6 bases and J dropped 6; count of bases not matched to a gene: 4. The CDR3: CASSVLAGGNEQFF. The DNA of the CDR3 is TGTGCCAGCAGCGTCCTAGCGGGGGGCAATGAGCAGTTCTTC.

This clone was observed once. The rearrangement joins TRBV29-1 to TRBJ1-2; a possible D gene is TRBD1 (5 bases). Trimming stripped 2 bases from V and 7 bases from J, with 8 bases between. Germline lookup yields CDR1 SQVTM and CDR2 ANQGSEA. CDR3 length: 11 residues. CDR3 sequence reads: CSVERGGGYTF. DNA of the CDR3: TGCAGCGTTGAAAGGGGTGGTGGCTACACCTTC.

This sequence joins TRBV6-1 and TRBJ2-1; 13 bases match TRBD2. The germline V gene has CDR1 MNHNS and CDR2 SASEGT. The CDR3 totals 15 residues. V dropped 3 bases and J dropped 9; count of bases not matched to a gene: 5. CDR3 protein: CASSEWTSGGIEQFF. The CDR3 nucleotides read TGTGCCAGCAGTGAGTGGACTAGCGGGGGCATTGAGCAGTTCTTC.

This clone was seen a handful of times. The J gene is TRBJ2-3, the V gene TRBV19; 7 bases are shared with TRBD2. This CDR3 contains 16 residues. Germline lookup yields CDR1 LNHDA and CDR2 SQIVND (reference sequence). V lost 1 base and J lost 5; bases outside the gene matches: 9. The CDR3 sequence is CASSIGLAARRDTQYF. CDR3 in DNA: TGTGCCAGTAGTATAGGTCTAGCGGCAAGGAGAGATACGCAGTATTTT.

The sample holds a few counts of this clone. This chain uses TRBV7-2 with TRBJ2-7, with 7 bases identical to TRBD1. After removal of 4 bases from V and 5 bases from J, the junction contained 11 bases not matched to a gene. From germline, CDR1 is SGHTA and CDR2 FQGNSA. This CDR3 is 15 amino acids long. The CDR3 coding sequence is TGTGCCAGCAGCTCTACAGGGGTATATTTCCACGAGCAGTACTTC. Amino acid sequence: CASSSTGVYFHEQYF.

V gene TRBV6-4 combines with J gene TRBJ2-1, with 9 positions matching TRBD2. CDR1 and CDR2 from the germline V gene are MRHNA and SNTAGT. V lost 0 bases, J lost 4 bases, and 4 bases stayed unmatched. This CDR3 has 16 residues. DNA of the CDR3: TGTGCCAGCAGTGACTCCGGCGGGAGGGGATACAATGAGCAGTTCTTC. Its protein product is CASSDSGGRGYNEQFF.

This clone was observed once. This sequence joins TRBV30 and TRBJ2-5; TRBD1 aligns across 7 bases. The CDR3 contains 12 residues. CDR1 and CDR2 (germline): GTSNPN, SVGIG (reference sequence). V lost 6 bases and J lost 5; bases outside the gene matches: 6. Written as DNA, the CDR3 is TGTGCCTGTAAACAGGGGTTGGAGACCCAGTACTTC. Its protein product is CACKQGLETQYF. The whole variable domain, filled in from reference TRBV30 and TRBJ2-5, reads SQTIHQWPATLVQPVGSPLSLECTVEGTSNPNLYWYRQAAGRGLQLLFYSVGIGQISSEVPQNLSASRPQDRQFILSSKKLLLSDSGFYLCACKQGLETQYFGPGTRLLVL.

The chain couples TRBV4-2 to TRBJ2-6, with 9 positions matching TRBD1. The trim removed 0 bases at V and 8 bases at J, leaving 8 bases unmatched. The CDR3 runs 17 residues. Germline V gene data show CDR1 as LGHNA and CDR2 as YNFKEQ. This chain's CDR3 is CASSQERWTGVTNVLTF. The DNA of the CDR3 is TGTGCCAGCAGCCAAGAGAGATGGACAGGGGTCACCAACGTCCTGACTTTC.

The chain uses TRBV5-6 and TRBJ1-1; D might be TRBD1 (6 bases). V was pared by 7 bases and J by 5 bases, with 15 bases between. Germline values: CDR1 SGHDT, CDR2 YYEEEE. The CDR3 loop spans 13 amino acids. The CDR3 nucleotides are TGTGCCAGCGGGTTGGGGGGGCCTACTGAAGCTTTCTTT. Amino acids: CASGLGGPTEAFF.